A selection of T cell receptor beta chains follows, all from one sample in a study. TCRdb reprocessed the RT-PCR reads with MiXCR, giving one entry per CDR3 protein. The data show approximately 720,000 distinct CDR3 sequences, 11% to 15% seen once. The sequenced sample consisted of memory CD4+ T cells from blood. The receptors originated from a female donor in good health, serving as a healthy control. CDR3s include the opening cysteine and the closing phenylalanine or tryptophan. D genes are given only for firm matches. The size field is filled for only some rows; it gives once, few, many or a size class.

clone_size j_call d_call v_call cdr3_aa cdr3_nt
many TRBJ1-1 - TRBV18 CASSLQGPRTEAFF TGTGCCAGCTCACTTCAGGGTCCGAGGACTGAAGCTTTCTTT
- TRBJ2-1 - TRBV20-1 CSARGAARESYNEQFF TGCAGTGCTAGAGGGGCGGCCAGAGAGTCCTACAATGAGCAGTTCTTC
many TRBJ2-3 - TRBV20-1 CSASLSVPTDTQYF TGCAGTGCTAGTCTTAGCGTCCCCACAGATACGCAGTATTTT
- TRBJ1-2 - TRBV28 CASSLPDRDYGYTF TGTGCCAGCAGTTTACCGGACCGTGATTATGGCTACACCTTC
few TRBJ2-1 TRBD2 TRBV20-1 CSAYSGGISYNEQFF TGCAGTGCTTACAGCGGGGGGATCTCTTACAATGAGCAGTTCTTC
- TRBJ1-4 - TRBV5-1 CASSPGQLQGEKLFF TGCGCCAGCAGCCCAGGCCAGTTACAGGGTGAAAAACTGTTTTTT
- TRBJ1-1 - TRBV12-3/TRBV12-4 CASRTSYRANTEAFF TGTGCCAGCAGGACTTCTTACAGGGCGAACACTGAAGCTTTCTTT
many TRBJ2-1 - TRBV6-6 CASTELGAYNEQFF TGTGCCAGCACCGAACTCGGGGCTTACAATGAGCAGTTCTTC
many TRBJ1-4 TRBD1 TRBV27 CASSLRRAGGQEKLFF TGTGCCAGCAGTTTGCGGAGGGCAGGGGGCCAGGAAAAACTGTTTTTT
- TRBJ1-5 TRBD1 TRBV7-2 CASSPTSGTGGLGNQPQHF TGTGCCAGCAGCCCAACCTCCGGGACAGGGGGCCTGGGCAATCAGCCCCAGCATTTT
many TRBJ2-5 - TRBV29-1 CSTGTDQETQYF TGCAGCACCGGGACGGACCAAGAGACCCAGTACTTC
- TRBJ2-5 - TRBV5-4 CASSWDHGSQETQYF TGTGCCAGCAGCTGGGACCATGGAAGCCAAGAGACCCAGTACTTC
few TRBJ2-5 - TRBV29-1 CSVGRGQETQYF TGCAGCGTTGGGAGGGGCCAAGAGACCCAGTACTTC
- TRBJ1-2 TRBD1 TRBV7-2 CASSLDGGGQGAGYTF TGTGCCAGCAGCTTAGATGGGGGGGGACAGGGGGCCGGCTACACCTTC
- TRBJ2-1 - TRBV5-1 CASRIGMGGYNEQFF TGCGCCAGCAGAATTGGGATGGGGGGCTACAATGAGCAGTTCTTC
many TRBJ1-1 - TRBV5-1 CASSLGGANTEAFF TGTGCCAGCAGTTTAGGTGGAGCGAACACTGAAGCTTTCTTT
many TRBJ1-5 - TRBV6-6 CASMAGSNQPQHF TGTGCCAGCATGGCAGGGTCCAATCAGCCCCAGCATTTT
- TRBJ1-2 - TRBV9 CASSVAGSGGYTF TGTGCCAGCAGCGTAGCTGGCTCTGGTGGCTACACCTTC
many TRBJ2-3 - TRBV9 CASSVRDMYTDTQYF TGTGCCAGCAGCGTAAGGGACATGTACACAGATACGCAGTATTTT
few TRBJ1-2 - TRBV9 CASSVGGESNYGYTF TGTGCCAGCAGCGTAGGCGGGGAGTCGAACTATGGCTACACCTTC
- TRBJ2-5 - TRBV27 CASSLGYRETQYF TGTGCCAGCAGTTTAGGGTACCGCGAGACCCAGTACTTC
many TRBJ2-7 - TRBV7-9 CASSGTGSYEQYF TGTGCCAGCAGCGGTACAGGGAGCTACGAGCAGTACTTC
- TRBJ1-1 - TRBV18 CASSRDLEAFF TGTGCCAGCTCAAGGGACCTTGAAGCTTTCTTT
- TRBJ2-1 TRBD2 TRBV6-1 CASKVAGGPKEQFF TGTGCCAGCAAGGTAGCGGGAGGGCCGAAAGAGCAGTTCTTC
- TRBJ2-7 TRBD1 TRBV5-1 CASSLGPGTGEGGQQYF TGCGCCAGCAGCTTGGGACCCGGGACAGGGGAGGGGGGTCAGCAGTACTTC
many TRBJ1-1 TRBD1 TRBV29-1 CSVTQGGGTEAFF TGCAGCGTCACACAGGGGGGCGGCACTGAAGCTTTCTTT
many TRBJ1-5 - TRBV7-9 CASSVGAGSNQPQHF TGTGCCAGCAGCGTGGGCGCGGGTAGCAATCAGCCCCAGCATTTT
few TRBJ1-6 TRBD1 TRBV5-4 CASSLRDSASPLHF TGTGCCAGCAGCTTGAGGGACAGTGCTTCACCCCTCCACTTT
many TRBJ1-1 - TRBV20-1 CSARDFVRRTNTEAFF TGCAGTGCTAGAGATTTCGTTAGGAGGACGAACACTGAAGCTTTCTTT
many TRBJ2-3 TRBD1 TRBV29-1 CSVKMGQGADTQYF TGCAGCGTCAAAATGGGGCAGGGGGCAGATACGCAGTATTTT
few TRBJ1-1 - TRBV20-1 CSARSLGPNTEAFF TGCAGTGCTAGAAGTTTAGGGCCGAACACTGAAGCTTTCTTT
many TRBJ1-1 TRBD1 TRBV6-1 CASSDRGLKEAFF TGTGCCAGCAGCGACAGGGGCTTGAAGGAAGCTTTCTTT
- TRBJ2-1 TRBD2 TRBV3-1 CASSHSSGNEQFF TGTGCCAGCAGCCATTCTAGCGGCAATGAGCAGTTCTTC
many TRBJ2-3 - TRBV5-1 CASSLSGARTDTQYF TGCGCCAGCAGCTTGAGTGGGGCTCGCACAGATACGCAGTATTTT
- TRBJ1-5 TRBD1 TRBV6-2/TRBV6-3 CASSYLGQGTQPQHF TGTGCCAGCAGTTACCTGGGACAGGGCACTCAGCCCCAGCATTTT
few TRBJ2-7 TRBD2 TRBV18 CASSSQREPAYEQYF TGTGCCAGCTCATCCCAGCGGGAGCCGGCCTACGAGCAGTACTTC
- TRBJ2-7 - TRBV20-1 CSASRDSTYEQYF TGCAGTGCTTCACGGGACTCCACCTACGAGCAGTACTTC
few TRBJ2-1 - TRBV9 CASSEEGWMQFF TGTGCCAGCAGCGAGGAGGGGTGGATGCAGTTCTTC
- TRBJ2-2 - TRBV7-9 CASSPPTANTGELFF TGTGCCAGCAGCCCCCCGACAGCGAACACCGGGGAGCTGTTTTTT